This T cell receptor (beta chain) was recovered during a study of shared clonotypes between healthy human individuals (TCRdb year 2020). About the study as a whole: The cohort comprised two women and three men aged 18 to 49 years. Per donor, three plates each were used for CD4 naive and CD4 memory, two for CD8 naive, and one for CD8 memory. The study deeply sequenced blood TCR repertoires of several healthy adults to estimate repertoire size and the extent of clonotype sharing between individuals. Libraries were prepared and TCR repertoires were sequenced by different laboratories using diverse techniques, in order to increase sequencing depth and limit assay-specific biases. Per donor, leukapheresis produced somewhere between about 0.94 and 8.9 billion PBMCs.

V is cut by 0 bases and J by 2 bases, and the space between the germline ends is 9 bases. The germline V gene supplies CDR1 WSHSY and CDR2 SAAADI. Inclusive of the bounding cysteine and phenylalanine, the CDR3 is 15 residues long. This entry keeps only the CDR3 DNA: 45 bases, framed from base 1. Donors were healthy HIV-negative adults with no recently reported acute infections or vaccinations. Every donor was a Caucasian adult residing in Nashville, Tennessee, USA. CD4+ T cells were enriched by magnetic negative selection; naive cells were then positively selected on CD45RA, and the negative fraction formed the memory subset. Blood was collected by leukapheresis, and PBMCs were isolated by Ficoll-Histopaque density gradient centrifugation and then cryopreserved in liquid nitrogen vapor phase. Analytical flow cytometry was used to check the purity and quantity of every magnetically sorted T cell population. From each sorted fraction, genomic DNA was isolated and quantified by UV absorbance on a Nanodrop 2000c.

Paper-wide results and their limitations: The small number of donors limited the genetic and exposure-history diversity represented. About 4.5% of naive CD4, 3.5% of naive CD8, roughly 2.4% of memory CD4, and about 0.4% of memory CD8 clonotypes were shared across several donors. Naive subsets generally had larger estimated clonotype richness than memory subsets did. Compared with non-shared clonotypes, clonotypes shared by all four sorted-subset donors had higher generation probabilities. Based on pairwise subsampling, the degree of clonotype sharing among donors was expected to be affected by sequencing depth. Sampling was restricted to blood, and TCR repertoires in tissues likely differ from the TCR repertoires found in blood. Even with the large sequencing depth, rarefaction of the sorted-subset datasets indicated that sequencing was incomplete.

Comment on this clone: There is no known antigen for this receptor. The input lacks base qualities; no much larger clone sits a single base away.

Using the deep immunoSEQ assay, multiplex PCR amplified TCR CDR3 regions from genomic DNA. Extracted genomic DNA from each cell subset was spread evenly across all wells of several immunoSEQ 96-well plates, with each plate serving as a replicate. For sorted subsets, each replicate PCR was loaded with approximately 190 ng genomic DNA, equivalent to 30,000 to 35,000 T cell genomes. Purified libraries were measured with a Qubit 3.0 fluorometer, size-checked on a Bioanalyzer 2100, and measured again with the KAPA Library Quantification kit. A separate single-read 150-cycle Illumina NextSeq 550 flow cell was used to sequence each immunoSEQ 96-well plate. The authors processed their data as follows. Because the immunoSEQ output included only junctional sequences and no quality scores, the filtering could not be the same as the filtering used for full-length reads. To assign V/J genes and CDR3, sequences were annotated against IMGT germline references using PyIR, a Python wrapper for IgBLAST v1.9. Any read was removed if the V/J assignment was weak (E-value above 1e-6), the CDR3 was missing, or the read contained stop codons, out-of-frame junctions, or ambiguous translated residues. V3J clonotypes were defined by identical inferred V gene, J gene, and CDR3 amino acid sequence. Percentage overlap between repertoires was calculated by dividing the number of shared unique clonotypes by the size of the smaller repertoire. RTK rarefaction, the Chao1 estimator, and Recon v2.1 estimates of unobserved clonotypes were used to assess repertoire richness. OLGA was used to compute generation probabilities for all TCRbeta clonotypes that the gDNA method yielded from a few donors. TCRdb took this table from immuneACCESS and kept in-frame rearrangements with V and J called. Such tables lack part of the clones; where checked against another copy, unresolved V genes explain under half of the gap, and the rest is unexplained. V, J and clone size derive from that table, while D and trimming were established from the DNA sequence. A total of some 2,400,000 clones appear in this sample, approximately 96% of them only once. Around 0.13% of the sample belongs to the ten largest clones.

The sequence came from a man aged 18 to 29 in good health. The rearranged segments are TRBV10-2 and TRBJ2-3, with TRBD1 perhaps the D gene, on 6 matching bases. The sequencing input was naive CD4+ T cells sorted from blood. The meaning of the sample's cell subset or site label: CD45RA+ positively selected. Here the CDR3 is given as CASSESRGTTDTQYF. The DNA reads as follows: TGCGCCAGCAGTGAGTCCAGGGGCACCACAGATACGCAGTATTTT.